This TCR beta chain was captured in a study of T-cell memory formation after mild COVID-19. Study-level points and caveats: Still unconfirmed is whether the second-wave clones peaking on day 37 recognized SARS-CoV-2.

This clonotype has just a few counts. Its antigen is undetermined. V dropped 2 bases and J dropped 9; count of bases not matched to a gene: 5. The CDR3 extends over 16 amino acids. Germline V CDR1 and CDR2: SGHTA, FQGNSA. Each CDR3 protein gets one entry after TCRdb re-called the 5' RACE reads with MiXCR. The table has just over 150,000 distinct CDR3 sequences, roughly 28% seen once. The TCR comes from an adult woman who had mild COVID-19 (a few samples of this study predate the infection). Cell type and time point are not known. The sequencing sample was made of PBMCs or a T cell subset sorted from them (not recorded which). The chain recombines TRBV7-2 with TRBJ2-3; 16 bases line up with TRBD2. The CDR3 DNA reads TGTGCCAGCAGCTTACCGGGACTAGCGGGGGGGCGCACGCAGTATTTT. The encoded protein is CASSLPGLAGGRTQYF.